This T cell receptor (beta chain) was sequenced for a study of immune evolution from preneoplasia to lung adenocarcinoma. Note on this clone: The antigen is undetermined.

Macro-dissection enriched premalignant or tumor cells before nucleic acid extraction. Assay used: immunoSEQ multiplex PCR; TCRdb lists only in-frame clones, some missing. The sample holds around 7,500 clones, 70% to 80% seen once. Germline loops: CDR1 MDHEN, CDR2 SYDVKM. V dropped 2 bases and J dropped 3 bases, with 11 bases sitting between them. The CDR3 has 15 residues. Study results and caveats: Top clone frequencies peaked in normal lung, apparently declining through invasive adenocarcinoma. KRAS-mutant nodules had the highest T cell clonality. Later-stage lesions appeared to have more T cells, more diversity, less clonality.

The chain uses TRBV28 and TRBJ2-1; the D call may be TRBD1 or TRBD2 (6 bases each). The sequencing input was FFPE atypical adenomatous hyperplasia tissue from the lung. Indicated subset: atypical adenomatous hyperplasia (AAH), lung preneoplasia. The origin of this receptor is an older donor with lung adenocarcinoma. Some clones in this sample may be carry-over from other donors' samples. CDR3: CASSLRGPGYNEQFF. The CDR3 nucleotides read TGTGCCAGCAGTTTACGGGGGCCCGGCTACAATGAGCAGTTCTTC.